This T cell receptor beta chain was sequenced during a study of Ad26.COV2.S vaccination and SARS-CoV-2 variants. For the study at large: Ad26.COV2.S, an intramuscular injection, was given once or twice 56 days apart. Findings of the study overall: Possibly, TCR breadth and depth analyses underestimated total T cell responses.

The treatment is: 15 to 20 received Ad26.COV2.S at low or high dose, single or two shots; roughly 5 received placebo; per-sample allocation not given. Sampling happened 63 days after the first vaccine or placebo injection. Spike of the Wuhan-strain SARS-CoV-2 was expressed by an Ad26 vector, which formed the vaccine. The germline V gene has CDR1 MDHEN and CDR2 SYDVKM. The length of the CDR3 is 15 residues. The ends lost 6 bases at V and 1 base at J; junction bases unmatched: 7. Using immunoSEQ multiplex PCR, the repertoire was profiled, and TCRdb retains in-frame clones only, with some absent. The profile covers about 480,000 clones, with around 90% appearing a single time and roughly 13% taken by the ten largest. With regard to this clone: Its antigen is unidentified.

The genes are TRBV28 and TRBJ1-1; TRBD1 matches at 8 bases. The sequence derives from a person aged 18-65 years who received the Ad26.COV2.S COVID-19 vaccine or a placebo. This specimen consisted of peripheral blood, obtained in a trial of Ad26.COV2.S vaccine versus placebo. The CDR3 region has the DNA TGTGCCAGCAGCCGACAGGGGTTCGGGAACACTGAAGCTTTCTTT. It encodes CASSRQGFGNTEAFF.